This TCR beta chain was obtained from a study of T cells in Graves' hyperthyroidism and ophthalmopathy (dated by TCRdb to 2018 to 2020). In terms of the full investigation: Peripheral blood was sampled at the time of initial diagnosis, prior to any treatment. After blood sampling, hyperthyroidism patients were treated with methimazole at a starting dose of 30 mg daily, and ophthalmopathy patients were treated with high-dose intravenous methylprednisolone. For training and testing, the roughly 93 patients in the discovery cohort were randomly divided in a 7:3 ratio. According to the paper, TCR Vbeta CDR3 sequencing was carried out on some 140 peripheral blood samples, which came from around 43 ophthalmopathy, around 74 hyperthyroidism and roughly 17 progressor patients. TCR V-J signatures able to tell the groups apart were searched for in a discovery cohort of 90 to 100 patients, of whom 43 had Graves' ophthalmopathy and under 65 had stable Graves' hyperthyroidism. Thyroid tissue and blood T-cell repertoires from more than five Graves' hyperthyroidism patients were also compared in the study. Prospective prediction of ophthalmopathy was tested in an independent validation cohort consisting of some 18 hyperthyroidism patients and approximately 16 patients who later progressed to ophthalmopathy.

The CDR3 numbers 14 residues from cysteine through phenylalanine. The entry retains the CDR3 DNA only, 42 bases that are in frame from base 1. Via the germline V gene, CDR1 is MDHEN and CDR2 SYDVKM. Germline trimming: 9 bases from V, 5 bases from J; junction bases outside gene matches: 11. Moderately to severely active disease, a Clinical Activity Score of at least 3, a NOSPECS grade of at least 4, and a duration under 3 months were present in ophthalmopathy patients. The study excluded patients with uncontrolled infections, other autoimmune diseases, pregnancy or lactation. Diagnoses were established on the basis of clinical symptoms, serum thyroxine and TRAb, thyroid ultrasound, and orbital computed tomography. Ficoll-Paque density gradient centrifugation was used to isolate PBMCs from around 10 ml of fresh peripheral blood. Trizol reagent was used to extract total RNA, and RNA quality was then checked on an Agilent 2100 Bioanalyzer.

This clonotype has a count of ten or more. Its specific antigen is unknown. The sample holds no much larger clone one base away, and base qualities are not on file. General study outcomes and caveats: No statistical method was used to fix the sample size in advance, and group allocation was not hidden from the investigators. Blood samples also contained most of the expanded thyroid clonotypes (frequency above 0.001), which suggests that blood repertoires may reflect thyroid immune responses. During validation, the model predicted progression to ophthalmopathy a median of about 6.5 months ahead of onset, with almost 71% sensitivity and about 72% specificity. A model built on a 13 V-J signature distinguished ophthalmopathy from stable hyperthyroidism, reaching around 87% sensitivity and around 81% specificity in cross-validation and 80%/75% in testing.

The TCR beta CDR3 regions were amplified from the RNA transcripts. The first round of RT-PCR for the TCR CDR3 was performed with the HTBI primer set and the Qiagen OneStep RT-PCR kit. A second multiplex PCR round built the libraries, followed by size selection and purification. Sequencing of the libraries was done on an Illumina HiSeq2000 using paired-end 100 bp reads. The original methods were these. SOAPnuke was used to process the raw data, with reads discarded if the reads contained adapters or uncalled bases, had a mean Phred below 15, or lacked an exact constant-primer or identifier match. COPE v1.2.5 was used to merge high-quality paired reads, and clonotypes were defined as unique nucleotide sequences. Clonotypes were aligned to IMGT TRBV, TRBD and TRBJ reference segments using MiTCR v1.1. Only V-J combinations with frequency above 0.0001, covering roughly 99% of repertoires, were analysed. The TCS score was defined as the ratio of F50 (clonal expansion) to E x V (chaos), calculated using BLOSUM62-based TCRdist between CDR3 peptides within each V-J. Welch's t-statistics and random forest reduced around 510 V-J features to 13, which were used in a naive Bayes classifier (R e1071). TCRdb reworked the public reads: Q25 trimming with fastp, MiXCR clone assembly, productive beta chains retained. Each CDR3 protein appears once, grouped with its most common genes and DNA. The V and J calls were determined by TCRdb, not by the authors. This sample gives some 570,000 distinct CDR3 sequences in total; 14% of them show up just once. 7% to 9% of the sample is taken by the ten largest.

The sequenced sample consisted of blood. The TCR was taken from a woman aged 18-29 years with Graves' ophthalmopathy. The chain employs TRBV28 and TRBJ2-7, with TRBD1 identical over 9 junction bases. For the CDR3, the sequence is CASKTGTGFHEQYF. Here is the DNA: TGTGCCAGTAAGACCGGGACAGGGTTCCACGAGCAGTACTTC.